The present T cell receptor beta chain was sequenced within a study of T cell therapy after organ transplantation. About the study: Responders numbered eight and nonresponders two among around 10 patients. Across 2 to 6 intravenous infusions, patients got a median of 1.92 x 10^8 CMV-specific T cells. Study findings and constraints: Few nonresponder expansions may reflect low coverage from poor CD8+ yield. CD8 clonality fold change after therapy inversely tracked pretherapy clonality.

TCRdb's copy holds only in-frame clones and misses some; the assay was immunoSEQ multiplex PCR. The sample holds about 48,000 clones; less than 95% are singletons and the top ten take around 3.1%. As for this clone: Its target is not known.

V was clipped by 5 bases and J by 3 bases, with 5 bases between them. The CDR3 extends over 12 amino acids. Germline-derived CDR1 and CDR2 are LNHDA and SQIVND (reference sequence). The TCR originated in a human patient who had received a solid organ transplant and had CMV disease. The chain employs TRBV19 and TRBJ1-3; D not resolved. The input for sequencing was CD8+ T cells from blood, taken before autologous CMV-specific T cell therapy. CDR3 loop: CASSPYGNTIYF. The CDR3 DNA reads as TGTGCCAGTAGTCCGTATGGAAACACCATATATTTT.